The present T cell receptor (beta chain) was sequenced within a study of blood T cells in healthy people across ages. Primers used in a second PCR of about 7 to 12 cycles were a sample-barcoded 5' primer and a J-beta primer mix. TCRdb reanalysed the 5' RACE reads using MiXCR and keeps one entry per CDR3 protein. The profile shows about 760,000 distinct CDR3 sequences, roughly 25% of them singletons. This CDR3 is built from 14 residues. The V gene's germline CDR1 is MNHEY and CDR2 SVGAGI. These same records also appear under a second study, on T cells of mothers and their children.

The receptor was isolated from a boy aged 5-17 years in good health. Specimen: blood. This rearrangement joins TRBV6-5 to TRBJ2-5, with 7 bases lining up with TRBD2. The closer fit of TRBJ2-1 to the DNA end suggests the J call may be wrong. CDR3 bases: TGTGCCAGCAGTTACGCTCTAGCGGACAATGAGCAGTTCTTC. Its translation is CASSYALADNEQFF.